The entry below describes one T cell receptor beta chain. This entry comes from a study of radiotherapy plus CTLA-4 blockade in lung cancer. Repertoires were generated with immunoSEQ multiplex PCR, while TCRdb's copy carries only in-frame clones and drops some. The sample has more than 95,000 clones, 65% to 75% seen once. Germline V gene sequence: CDR1 LNHDA, CDR2 SQIVND (reference sequence). The CDR3 has 11 amino acids. V lost 9 bases and J 7 bases, leaving 12 bases between the germline ends. The material was peripheral blood, obtained from a patient treated with radiotherapy plus ipilimumab. The rearrangement uses TRBV19 and TRBJ1-1; a weak D match, TRBD1 (6 bases). This receptor was obtained from a human donor with non-small cell lung cancer who had a partial response to radiotherapy plus ipilimumab. Some clones in this sample may be carry-over from other donors' samples. The CDR3 is CASLQGIEAFF. The CDR3 DNA follows: TGTGCCAGCCTCCAGGGGATTGAAGCTTTCTTT.